The 20 T cell receptor beta chains in this list originate from one sample, sequenced in a study of a mutant IDH1 vaccine in newly diagnosed glioma. Time point noted: baseline, week 1 (first vaccination visit). Treatment given: pre-vaccination baseline after standard-of-care therapy. Measured with immunoSEQ multiplex PCR; TCRdb has only the in-frame clones, and not every one. Of 30,000 to 40,000 clones listed, around nine tenths were seen once; the top ten hold 18%. The sequenced sample was PBMCs, obtained from a glioma patient treated with radiotherapy, temozolomide or both. The source of these receptors is a man younger than 35 with glioma.

The CDR3 sequence is CASSIRDRGRNYGYTF. In nucleotides, the CDR3 is TGTGCCAGTAGTATTAGGGACAGGGGCCGGAACTATGGCTACACCTTC. The chain uses TRBV19 and TRBJ1-2, with 10 bases matching TRBD1. The germline CDR1 and CDR2 sequences are LNHDA and SQIVND (reference sequence). This CDR3 is built from 16 residues. Trimming at V came to 3 bases and at J to 2 bases, leaving 6 bases not matched to a gene.

The rearrangement uses TRBV7-9 and TRBJ1-2; weak D call: TRBD1 (6 bases). V was cut by 3 bases and J by 8 bases, with 13 bases left in between. The CDR3 is 13 residues long. The germline CDR1 and CDR2 sequences are SEHNR and FQNEAQ (reference sequence). The CDR3 DNA sequence: TGTGCCAGCAGCTTGGGGGCCTCCGTAGGCTACACCTTC. Amino acids: CASSLGASVGYTF.

This chain joins TRBV30 and TRBJ1-4, with D possibly TRBD1 on 5 matching bases. The ends were cut back, 3 bases at V and 7 bases at J, with 12 bases in the middle. The CDR3 covers 13 residues. Germline-derived CDR1 and CDR2 are GTSNPN and SVGIG (reference sequence). Here the CDR3 DNA reads TGTGCCTGGAGCCGGAGGGGTAGTGAAAAACTGTTTTTT. Protein: CAWSRRGSEKLFF. Together with reference TRBV30 and TRBJ1-4, the CDR3 gives the full variable domain: SQTIHQWPATLVQPVGSPLSLECTVEGTSNPNLYWYRQAAGRGLQLLFYSVGIGQISSEVPQNLSASRPQDRQFILSSKKLLLSDSGFYLCAWSRRGSEKLFFGSGTQLSVL.

The chain is built from TRBV5-5 and TRBJ1-1; 7 bases are a match to TRBD1. The CDR3 totals 14 residues. The V gene end was trimmed by 3 bases and the J gene end by 1 base; junction bases not matched to a gene: 3. CDR1 is SGHKS, CDR2 YYEKEE, per germline (reference sequence). The CDR3 reads CASSWGQRNTEAFF. In DNA form, the CDR3 reads TGTGCCAGCAGCTGGGGACAGAGGAACACTGAAGCTTTCTTT.

The chain carries TRBV30 and TRBJ1-5; 8 bases are shared with TRBD1. V was pared by 0 bases and J by 2 bases, with 0 bases of the junction left unmatched. Looked up from germline, CDR1 is GTSNPN and CDR2 is SVGIG (reference sequence). This CDR3 is built from 14 residues. The CDR3 DNA sequence: TGTGCCTGGAGTGTGGGACAGGGCAATCAGCCCCAGCATTTT. The encoded protein is CAWSVGQGNQPQHF. The entire variable domain, with the rest obtained from reference TRBV30 and TRBJ1-5, is as follows: SQTIHQWPATLVQPVGSPLSLECTVEGTSNPNLYWYRQAAGRGLQLLFYSVGIGQISSEVPQNLSASRPQDRQFILSSKKLLLSDSGFYLCAWSVGQGNQPQHFGDGTRLSIL.

J is TRBJ1-5 and V is TRBV7-9; possible D gene TRBD1, 6 bases. V was pared by 3 bases and J by 7 bases, with 10 bases between. The CDR3 runs to 13 residues. CDR1 and CDR2 from the germline V gene are SEHNR and FQNEAQ (reference sequence). DNA for the CDR3: TGTGCCAGCAGCTTGGGGGGCGGCCAGCCCCAGCATTTT. Its translation is CASSLGGGQPQHF.

The chain is built from TRBV7-8 and TRBJ2-6; TRBD1 matches at 8 bases. V was pared by 5 bases and J by 1 base, with 13 bases of the junction left unmatched. The CDR3 extends over 19 amino acids. Germline V gene lookup returns CDR1 SGHVS and CDR2 FQNEAQ. The CDR3 coding sequence is TGTGCCAGCAGCCTCGGTAGGGGCAGGGGGCGATCTGGGGCCAACGTCCTGACTTTC. This gives the protein CASSLGRGRGRSGANVLTF.

This chain joins TRBV6-4 and TRBJ2-1; TRBD2 matches 8 bases. Trimming removed 7 bases from V and 5 bases from J; junction bases left unmatched: 13. The CDR3 is made up of 16 amino acids. Germline-derived CDR1 and CDR2 are MRHNA and SNTAGT. The CDR3 coding sequence is TGTGCCAGCAAGCCGGAAGCGGGAGTGGGGAACAATGAGCAGTTCTTC. Protein product: CASKPEAGVGNNEQFF.

V is TRBV25-1 and J is TRBJ1-6, with D possibly TRBD1 on 5 matching bases. Trimming stripped 6 bases from V and 8 bases from J, with 17 bases between. This CDR3 has 15 residues. Germline values: CDR1 MGHDK, CDR2 SYGVNS. For the CDR3, the DNA is TGTGCCAGCAGCGAAGCGGGGCTCAGGGATTCACCCCTCCACTTT. As protein: CASSEAGLRDSPLHF.

The chain is built from TRBV19 and TRBJ1-5, with D unresolved. Germline CDR1 LNHDA, CDR2 SQIVND (reference sequence). The CDR3 totals 14 residues. V was shortened by 5 bases and J by 9 bases, with 17 bases between the two germline ends. The CDR3 protein is CASSASAPDLPQHF. The CDR3, as DNA: TGTGCCAGTAGTGCCTCGGCCCCTGATTTGCCCCAGCATTTT.

This rearrangement joins TRBV30 to TRBJ1-5; no firm D call. With 0 bases removed from V and 0 bases from J, the gap between germline ends came to 6 bases. This CDR3 region has 14 residues. The germline gives CDR1 GTSNPN, CDR2 SVGIG (reference sequence). The CDR3 DNA reads TGTGCCTGGAGTGTACTCCATAGCAATCAGCCCCAGCATTTT. Translating it yields CAWSVLHSNQPQHF.

This rearrangement joins TRBV2 to TRBJ1-2, with a weak D call TRBD1 (5 bases). Trimming took off 0 bases at V and 6 bases at J, with 11 bases between the two ends. The germline gives CDR1 SNHLY, CDR2 FYNNEI. This CDR3 spans 14 amino acids. The CDR3 nucleotides read TGTGCCAGCAGTGAAGCGCAACGGGGGAATGGCTACACCTTC. This encodes CASSEAQRGNGYTF.

The rearrangement joins TRBV7-2 to TRBJ2-1; D is perhaps TRBD1 or TRBD2 (5 bases each). The CDR3 sequence is 14 residues long. V dropped 1 base and J dropped 7 bases, with 11 bases sitting between them. Germline V CDR1 and CDR2: SGHTA, FQGNSA. The CDR3 reads CASSLGPEGNEQFF. In DNA form, the CDR3 reads TGTGCCAGCAGCTTAGGCCCTGAGGGGAATGAGCAGTTCTTC.

The chain employs TRBV5-1 and TRBJ2-7; 12 nucleotides agree with TRBD1. Germline assignment: CDR1 SGHRS and CDR2 YFSETQ. CDR3 length equals 15 residues. The trim removed 2 bases at V and 4 bases at J, leaving 4 bases unmatched. The CDR3, as DNA: TGCGCCAGCAGCTTCCGGGACAGGGGGCAGTACGAGCAGTACTTC. Translating it yields CASSFRDRGQYEQYF.

The V and J genes are TRBV7-9 and TRBJ2-7; 9 nucleotides line up with TRBD1. The CDR3 length is 15 residues. V was clipped by 3 bases and J by 2 bases; unmatched bases: 5. Looked up from germline, CDR1 is SEHNR and CDR2 is FQNEAQ (reference sequence). The CDR3 sequence is CASSFPGQGAYEQYF. CDR3 coding DNA: TGTGCCAGCAGCTTCCCGGGACAGGGTGCCTACGAGCAGTACTTC.

V gene TRBV9 combines with J gene TRBJ1-2; 11 nucleotides align to TRBD1. Germline loops: CDR1 SGDLS, CDR2 YYNGEE. The junction had 5 bases not matched to a gene; V was cut back by 4 bases and J by 6 bases. The CDR3 runs to 14 residues. DNA for the CDR3: TGTGCCAGCAGCCTAAGGACAGGGGGCGATGGCTACACCTTC. Translated: CASSLRTGGDGYTF.

The J gene is TRBJ1-4, the V gene TRBV7-2, with D possibly TRBD1 on 6 matching bases. From germline, CDR1 is SGHTA and CDR2 FQGNSA. There are 14 residues in the CDR3. Trimming pared 5 bases from V and 4 bases from J, leaving 11 bases between. The CDR3 nucleotides read TGTGCCAGCAGCCGAGGACAGCTTAATGAAAAACTGTTTTTT. Translated, it gives CASSRGQLNEKLFF.

This clone was detected only once. The gene calls are TRBV5-5 and TRBJ2-2, with 9 bases that match TRBD2. Losses at the gene ends were 3 bases for V and 6 bases for J; bases not matched to a gene: 6. Germline V gives CDR1 SGHKS, CDR2 YYEKEE (reference sequence). There are 15 residues in the CDR3. The CDR3 loop reads CASSYLAGRAGELFF. The DNA for the CDR3 is TGTGCCAGCAGCTACCTAGCGGGAAGGGCCGGGGAGCTGTTTTTT.

V gene TRBV7-2 combines with J gene TRBJ1-1; maybe TRBD1 (5 bases). This CDR3 has 13 residues. Germline V gives CDR1 SGHTA, CDR2 FQGNSA. With 5 bases removed from V and 1 base from J, the gap between germline ends came to 8 bases. The CDR3 sequence is CASSRDRNTEAFF. CDR3 bases: TGTGCCAGCAGCCGAGACAGGAACACTGAAGCTTTCTTT.

This clone was counted once. V is TRBV30 and J is TRBJ2-7, with 11 bases identical to TRBD2. The CDR3 length is 15 residues. Germline values: CDR1 GTSNPN, CDR2 SVGIG (reference sequence). V lost 3 bases and J lost 4; bases outside the gene matches: 8. CDR3 residues: CAWSRETSGKYEQYF. The DNA of the CDR3 is TGTGCCTGGAGCCGAGAGACTAGCGGGAAGTACGAGCAGTACTTC.